This note documents a single TCR beta chain sequence. Its matching antigen is unknown. The source of the sample is a study of shared clonotypes between healthy human individuals. In the study overall: A donor's plate count was three for CD4 naive and three for CD4 memory; CD8 naive had two and CD8 memory one. Study-wide points: Deeper or shallower sequencing was expected to change how clonotypes are shared among donors.

Germline V CDR1 and CDR2: SGHAT, FQNNGV. With 3 bases clipped from V and 6 bases from J, the junction kept 16 bases outside the gene matches. CDR3 size: 19 residues. Deep was the level used in running the assay. The assay was immunoSEQ multiplex PCR, and TCRdb's table has in-frame clones only and misses some. Among some 1.5 million clones listed, 95% to 99% were seen once. The TCR sequence derives from a man aged 25-40 years in good health. The chain has TRBV11-2 and TRBJ1-6; 8 nucleotides agree with TRBD1. The sample was naive CD4+ T cells sorted from blood. The subset here: CD45RA+ positively selected. The chain's CDR3 is CASSLIWTGSSVFNSPLHF. The CDR3 DNA sequence: TGTGCCAGCAGCTTGATTTGGACAGGGTCTTCCGTATTTAATTCACCCCTCCACTTT.